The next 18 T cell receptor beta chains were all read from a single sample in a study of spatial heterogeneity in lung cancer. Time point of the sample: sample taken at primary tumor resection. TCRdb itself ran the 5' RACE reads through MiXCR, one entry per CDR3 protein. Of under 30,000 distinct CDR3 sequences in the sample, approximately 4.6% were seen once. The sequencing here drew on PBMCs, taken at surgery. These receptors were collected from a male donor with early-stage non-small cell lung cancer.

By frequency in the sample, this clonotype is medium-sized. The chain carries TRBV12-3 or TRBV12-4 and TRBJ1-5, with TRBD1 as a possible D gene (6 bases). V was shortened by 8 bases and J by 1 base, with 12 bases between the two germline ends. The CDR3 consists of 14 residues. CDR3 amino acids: CASRRGLSNQPQHF. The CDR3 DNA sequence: TGTGCCAGCCGGAGGGGGTTAAGCAATCAGCCCCAGCATTTT.

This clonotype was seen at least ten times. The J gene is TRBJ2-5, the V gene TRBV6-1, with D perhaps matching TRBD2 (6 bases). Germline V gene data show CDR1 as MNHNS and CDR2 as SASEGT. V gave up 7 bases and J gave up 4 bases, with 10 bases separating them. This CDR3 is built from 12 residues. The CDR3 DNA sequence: TGTGCCAGCATCTGGCGGGGAGAGACCCAGTACTTC. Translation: CASIWRGETQYF.

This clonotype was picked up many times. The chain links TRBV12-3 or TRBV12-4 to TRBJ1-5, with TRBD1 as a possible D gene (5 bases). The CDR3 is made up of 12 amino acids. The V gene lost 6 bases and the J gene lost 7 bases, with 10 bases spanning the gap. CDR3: CASSAGGQPQHF. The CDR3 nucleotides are TGTGCCAGCAGCGCGGGGGGACAGCCCCAGCATTTT.

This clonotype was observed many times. CDR3 in amino acids: CASSYSTGLGGMNTEAFF. The DNA of the CDR3 is TGTGCCAGCAGTTACTCGACGGGGTTAGGGGGGATGAACACTGAAGCTTTCTTT. The chain employs TRBV6-5 and TRBJ1-1, with D perhaps matching TRBD1 (6 bases). CDR1 is MNHEY, CDR2 SVGAGI, per germline. The CDR3 is 18 amino acids. With 0 bases removed from V and 0 bases from J, the gap between germline ends came to 17 bases.

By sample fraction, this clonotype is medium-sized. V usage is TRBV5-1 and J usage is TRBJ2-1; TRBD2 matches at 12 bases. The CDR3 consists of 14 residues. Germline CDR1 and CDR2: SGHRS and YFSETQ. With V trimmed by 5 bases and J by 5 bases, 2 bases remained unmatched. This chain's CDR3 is CASRLAGGNNEQFF. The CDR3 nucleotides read TGCGCCAGCAGACTAGCGGGAGGAAACAATGAGCAGTTCTTC.

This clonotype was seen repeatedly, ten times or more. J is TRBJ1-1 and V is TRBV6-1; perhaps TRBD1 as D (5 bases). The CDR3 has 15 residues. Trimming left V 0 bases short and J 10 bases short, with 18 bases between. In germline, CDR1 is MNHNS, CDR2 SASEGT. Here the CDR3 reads CASSEAEAGMDRAFF. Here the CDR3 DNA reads TGTGCCAGCAGTGAAGCGGAGGCAGGGATGGATCGAGCTTTCTTT.

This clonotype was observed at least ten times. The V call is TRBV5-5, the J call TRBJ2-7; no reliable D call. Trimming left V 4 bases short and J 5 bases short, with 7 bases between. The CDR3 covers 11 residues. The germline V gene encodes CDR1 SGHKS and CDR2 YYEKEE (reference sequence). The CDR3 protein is CASSRHHEQYF. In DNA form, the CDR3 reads TGTGCCAGCAGCCGACATCACGAGCAGTACTTC. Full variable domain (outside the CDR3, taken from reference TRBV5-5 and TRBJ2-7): DAGVTQSPTHLIKTRGQQVTLRCSPISGHKSVSWYQQVLGQGPQFIFQYYEKEERGRGNFPDRFSARQFPNYSSELNVNALLLGDSALYLCASSRHHEQYFGPGTRLTVT.

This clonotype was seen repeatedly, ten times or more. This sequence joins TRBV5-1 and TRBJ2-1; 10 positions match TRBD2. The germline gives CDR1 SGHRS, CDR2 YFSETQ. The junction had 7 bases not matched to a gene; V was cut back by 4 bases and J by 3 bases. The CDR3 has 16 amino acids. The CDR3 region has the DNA TGCGCCAGCAGCACTGGACTAGCGGTTGTCTACAATGAGCAGTTCTTC. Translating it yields CASSTGLAVVYNEQFF.

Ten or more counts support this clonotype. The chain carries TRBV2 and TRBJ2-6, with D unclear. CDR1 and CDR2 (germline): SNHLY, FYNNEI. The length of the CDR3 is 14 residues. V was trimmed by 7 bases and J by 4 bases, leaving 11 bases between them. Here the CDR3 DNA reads TGTGCCAGCACGTTGATGGGAGGGGCCAACGTCCTGACTTTC. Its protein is CASTLMGGANVLTF.

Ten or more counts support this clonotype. The CDR3 DNA is TGTGCCAGCAGCTTGTCGCAGGGTGAGCGGGAGCAGTACTTC. Translating gives CASSLSQGEREQYF. The V gene is TRBV7-6, the J gene TRBJ2-7, with D perhaps matching TRBD1 or TRBD2 (5 bases each). Between the trimmed V and J ends, which lost 3 bases and 7 bases, there was a span of 16 bases. CDR3 length: 14 amino acids. The germline V gene has CDR1 SGHVS and CDR2 FNYEAQ. Together with reference TRBV7-6 and TRBJ2-7, the CDR3 gives the full variable domain: GAGVSQSPRYKVTKRGQDVALRCDPISGHVSLYWYRQALGQGPEFLTYFNYEAQQDKSGLPNDRFSAERPEGSISTLTIQRTEQRDSAMYRCASSLSQGEREQYFGPGTRLTVT.

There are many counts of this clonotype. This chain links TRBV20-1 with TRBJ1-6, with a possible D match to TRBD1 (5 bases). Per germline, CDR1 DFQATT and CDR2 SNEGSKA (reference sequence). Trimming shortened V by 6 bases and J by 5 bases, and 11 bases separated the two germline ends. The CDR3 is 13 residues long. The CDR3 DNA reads TGCAGTGCCAAGACAGTAAATAATTCACCCCTCCACTTT. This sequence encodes CSAKTVNNSPLHF.

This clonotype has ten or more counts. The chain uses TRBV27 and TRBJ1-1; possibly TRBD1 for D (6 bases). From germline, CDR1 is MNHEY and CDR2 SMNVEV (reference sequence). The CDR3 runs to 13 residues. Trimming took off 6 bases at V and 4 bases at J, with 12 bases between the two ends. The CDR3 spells CASSLGGATEAFF. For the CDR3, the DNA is TGTGCCAGCAGCTTAGGGGGGGCCACTGAAGCTTTCTTT.

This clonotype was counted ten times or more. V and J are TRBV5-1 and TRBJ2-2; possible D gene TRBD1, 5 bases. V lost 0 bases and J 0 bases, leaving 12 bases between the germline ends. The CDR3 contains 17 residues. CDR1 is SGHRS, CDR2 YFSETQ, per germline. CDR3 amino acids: CASSLGGAATNTGELFF. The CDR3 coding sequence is TGCGCCAGCAGCTTGGGGGGCGCAGCCACGAACACCGGGGAGCTGTTTTTT. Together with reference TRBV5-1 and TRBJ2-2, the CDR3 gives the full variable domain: KAGVTQTPRYLIKTRGQQVTLSCSPISGHRSVSWYQQTPGQGLQFLFEYFSETQRNKGNFPGRFSGRQFSNSRSEMNVSTLELGDSALYLCASSLGGAATNTGELFFGEGSRLTVL.

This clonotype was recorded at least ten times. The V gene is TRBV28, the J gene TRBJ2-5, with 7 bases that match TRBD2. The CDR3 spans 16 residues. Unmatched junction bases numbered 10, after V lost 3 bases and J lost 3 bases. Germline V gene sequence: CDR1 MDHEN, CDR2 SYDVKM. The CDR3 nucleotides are TGTGCCAGCAGTTTCTTCGGCGGGGGTGCGAAAGAGACCCAGTACTTC. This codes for CASSFFGGGAKETQYF.

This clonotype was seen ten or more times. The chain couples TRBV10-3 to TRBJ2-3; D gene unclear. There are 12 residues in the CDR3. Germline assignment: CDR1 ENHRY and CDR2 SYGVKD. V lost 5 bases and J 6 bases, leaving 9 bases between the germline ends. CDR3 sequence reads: CAISSLLDTQYF. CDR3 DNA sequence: TGTGCCATCAGTTCTCTCCTGGATACGCAGTATTTT.

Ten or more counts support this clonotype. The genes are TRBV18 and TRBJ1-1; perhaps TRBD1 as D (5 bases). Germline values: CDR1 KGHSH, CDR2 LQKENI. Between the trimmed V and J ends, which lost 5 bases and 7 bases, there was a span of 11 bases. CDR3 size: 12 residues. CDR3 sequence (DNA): TGTGCCAGCTCAAGGGACGTCATTGAAGCTTTCTTT. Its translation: CASSRDVIEAFF. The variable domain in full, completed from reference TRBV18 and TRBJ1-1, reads NAGVMQNPRHLVRRRGQEARLRCSPMKGHSHVYWYRQLPEEGLKFMVYLQKENIIDESGMPKERFSAEFPKEGPSILRIQQVVRGDSAAYFCASSRDVIEAFFGQGTRLTVV.

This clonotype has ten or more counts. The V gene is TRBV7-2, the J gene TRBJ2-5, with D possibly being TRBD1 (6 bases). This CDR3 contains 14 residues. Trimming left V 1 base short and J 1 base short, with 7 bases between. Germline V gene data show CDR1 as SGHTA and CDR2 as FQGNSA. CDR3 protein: CASSLVTGQETQYF. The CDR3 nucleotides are TGTGCCAGCAGCTTAGTGACAGGCCAAGAGACCCAGTACTTC.

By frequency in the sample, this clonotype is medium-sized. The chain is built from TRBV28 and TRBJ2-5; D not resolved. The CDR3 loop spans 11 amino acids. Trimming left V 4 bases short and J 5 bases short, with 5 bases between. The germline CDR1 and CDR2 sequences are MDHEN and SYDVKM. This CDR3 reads CASSSPETQYF. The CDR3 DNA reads TGTGCCAGCAGTTCCCCGGAGACCCAGTACTTC.